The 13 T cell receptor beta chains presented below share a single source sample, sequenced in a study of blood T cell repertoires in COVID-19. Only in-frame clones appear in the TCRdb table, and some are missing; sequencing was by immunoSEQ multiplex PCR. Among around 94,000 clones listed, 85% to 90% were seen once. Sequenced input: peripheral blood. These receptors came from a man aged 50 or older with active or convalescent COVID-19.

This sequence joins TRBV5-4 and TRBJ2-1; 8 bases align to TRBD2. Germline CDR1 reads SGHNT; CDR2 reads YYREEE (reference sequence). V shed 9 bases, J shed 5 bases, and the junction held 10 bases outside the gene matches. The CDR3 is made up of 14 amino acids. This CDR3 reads CATYLAGGHNEQFF. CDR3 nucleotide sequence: TGTGCCACCTACTTGGCGGGGGGACACAATGAGCAGTTCTTC.

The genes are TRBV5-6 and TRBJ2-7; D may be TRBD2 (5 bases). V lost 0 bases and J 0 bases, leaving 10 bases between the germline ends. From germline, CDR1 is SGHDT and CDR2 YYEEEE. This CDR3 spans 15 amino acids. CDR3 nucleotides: TGTGCCAGCAGCTTGGGAGGGTTCGCCTCCTACGAGCAGTACGTC. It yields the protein CASSLGGFASYEQYV.

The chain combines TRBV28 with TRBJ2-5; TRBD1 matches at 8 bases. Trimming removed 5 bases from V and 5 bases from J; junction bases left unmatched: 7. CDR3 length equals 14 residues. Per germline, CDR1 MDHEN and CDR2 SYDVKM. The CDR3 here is CASSEPGGVETQYF. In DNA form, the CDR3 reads TGTGCCAGCAGTGAACCAGGGGGCGTGGAGACCCAGTACTTC. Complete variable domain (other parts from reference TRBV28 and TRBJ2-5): DVKVTQSSRYLVKRTGEKVFLECVQDMDHENMFWYRQDPGLGLRLIYFSYDVKMKEKGDIPEGYSVSREKKERFSLILESASTNQTSMYLCASSEPGGVETQYFGPGTRLLVL.

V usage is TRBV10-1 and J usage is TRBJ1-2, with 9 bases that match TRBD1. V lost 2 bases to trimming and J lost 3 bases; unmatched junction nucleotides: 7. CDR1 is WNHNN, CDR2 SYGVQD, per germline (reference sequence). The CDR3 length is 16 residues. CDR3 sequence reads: CASSEKGTGRYYGYTF. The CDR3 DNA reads TGCGCCAGCAGTGAGAAGGGGACAGGGAGATACTATGGCTACACCTTC.

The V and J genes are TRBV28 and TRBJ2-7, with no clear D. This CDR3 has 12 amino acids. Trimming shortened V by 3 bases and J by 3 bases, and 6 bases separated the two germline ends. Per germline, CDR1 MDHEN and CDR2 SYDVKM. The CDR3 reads CASSLYSYEQYV. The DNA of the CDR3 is TGTGCCAGCAGTTTGTACAGCTACGAGCAGTACGTC.

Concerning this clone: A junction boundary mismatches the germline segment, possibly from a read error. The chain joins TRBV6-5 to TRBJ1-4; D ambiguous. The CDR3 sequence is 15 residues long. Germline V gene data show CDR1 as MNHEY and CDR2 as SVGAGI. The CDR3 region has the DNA TGTGCCAGCAGTGACTCAGATACTGATGATGAAAAACTGTTTTTT. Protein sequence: CASSDSDTDDEKLFF.

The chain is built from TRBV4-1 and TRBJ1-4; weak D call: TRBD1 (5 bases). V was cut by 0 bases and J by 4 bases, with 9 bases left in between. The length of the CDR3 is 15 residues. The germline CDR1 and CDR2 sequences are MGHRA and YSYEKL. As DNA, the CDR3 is TGCGCCAGCAGCCAAGATACCAGGGATAATGAAAAACTGTTTTTT. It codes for CASSQDTRDNEKLFF.

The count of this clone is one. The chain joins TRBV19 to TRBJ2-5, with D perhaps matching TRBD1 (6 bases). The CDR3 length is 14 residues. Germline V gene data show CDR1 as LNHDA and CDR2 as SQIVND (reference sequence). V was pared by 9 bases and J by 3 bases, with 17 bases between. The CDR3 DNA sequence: TGTGCCAGCACTCTTGCAGGGGACGAAGAGACCCAGTACTTC. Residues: CASTLAGDEETQYF.

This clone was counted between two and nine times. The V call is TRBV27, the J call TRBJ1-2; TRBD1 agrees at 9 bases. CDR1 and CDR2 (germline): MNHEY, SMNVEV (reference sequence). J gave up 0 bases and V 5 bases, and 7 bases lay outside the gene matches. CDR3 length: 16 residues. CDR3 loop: CASSPGTGSANYGYTF. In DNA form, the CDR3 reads TGTGCCAGCAGTCCCGGGACAGGGTCAGCTAACTATGGCTACACCTTC.

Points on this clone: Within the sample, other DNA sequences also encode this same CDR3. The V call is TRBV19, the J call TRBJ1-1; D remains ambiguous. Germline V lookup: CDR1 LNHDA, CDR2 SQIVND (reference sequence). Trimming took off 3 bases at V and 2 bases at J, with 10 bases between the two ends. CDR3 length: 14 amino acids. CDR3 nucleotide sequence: TGTGCCAGTAGTATTAGGGAGCTTAACACTGAAGCTTTCTTT. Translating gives CASSIRELNTEAFF. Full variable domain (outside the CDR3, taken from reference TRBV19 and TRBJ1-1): DGGITQSPKYLFRKEGQNVTLSCEQNLNHDAMYWYRQDPGQGLRLIYYSQIVNDFQKGDIAEGYSVSREKKESFPLTVTSAQKNPTAFYLCASSIRELNTEAFFGQGTRLTVV.

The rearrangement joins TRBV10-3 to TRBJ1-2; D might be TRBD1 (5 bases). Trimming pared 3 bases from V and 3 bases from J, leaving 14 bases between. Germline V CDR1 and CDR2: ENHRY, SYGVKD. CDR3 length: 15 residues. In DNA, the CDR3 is TGTGCCATCAGTGACAGTGGACAAGGGGACTATGGCTACACCTTC. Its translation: CAISDSGQGDYGYTF.

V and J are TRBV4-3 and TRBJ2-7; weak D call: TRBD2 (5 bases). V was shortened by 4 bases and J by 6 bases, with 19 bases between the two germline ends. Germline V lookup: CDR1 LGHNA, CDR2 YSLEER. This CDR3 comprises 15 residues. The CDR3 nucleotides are TGCGCCAGCAGCCCGGGCAGCGGTGCCCCGGGCGAGCAGTACTTC. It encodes CASSPGSGAPGEQYF.

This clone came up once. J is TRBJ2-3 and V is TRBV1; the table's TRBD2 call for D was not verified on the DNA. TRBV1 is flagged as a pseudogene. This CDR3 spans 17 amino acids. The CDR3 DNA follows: TGCACCAGCAGCCGCATAGCAGGGGCGCGGGAGACAGATACGCAGTATTTT. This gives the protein CTSSRIAGARETDTQYF.